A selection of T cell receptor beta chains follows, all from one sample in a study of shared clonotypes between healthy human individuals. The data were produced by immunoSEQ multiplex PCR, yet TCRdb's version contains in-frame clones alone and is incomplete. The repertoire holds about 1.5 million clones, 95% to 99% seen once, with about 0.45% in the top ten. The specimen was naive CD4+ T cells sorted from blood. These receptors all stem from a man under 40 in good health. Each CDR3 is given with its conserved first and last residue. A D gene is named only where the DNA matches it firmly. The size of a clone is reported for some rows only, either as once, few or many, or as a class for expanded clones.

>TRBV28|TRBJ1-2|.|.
TGTGCCAGCAGTGTAGCTGGGGAGCTAAGAGGCTACACCTTC
CASSVAGELRGYTF
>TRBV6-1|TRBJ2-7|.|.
TGTGCCAGCACAGAAGGGGTGGGGAATTACGAGCAGTACTTC
CASTEGVGNYEQYF
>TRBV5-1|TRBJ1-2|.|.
TGCGCCAGCAGCTTGGTTCAGGGCCCCGGAGGCTACACCTTC
CASSLVQGPGGYTF
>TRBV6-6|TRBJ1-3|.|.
TGTGCCAGCAGTTTGGGAAACACCATATATTTT
CASSLGNTIYF
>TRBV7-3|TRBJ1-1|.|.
TGTGCCAGCAGCGGCCAGGGAGGTACTGAAGCTTTCTTT
CASSGQGGTEAFF
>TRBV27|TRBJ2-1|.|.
TGTGCCAGCAGTTTCTTGCGCCGCCGTGACTACAATGAGCAGTTCTTC
CASSFLRRRDYNEQFF
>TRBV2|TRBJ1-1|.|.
TGTGCCAGCAACGAGGGGGTAGGCACTGAAGCTTTCTTT
CASNEGVGTEAFF
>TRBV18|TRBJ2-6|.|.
TGTGCCAGCTCACCTTTAGACATTTCTGGGGCCAACGTCCTGACTTTC
CASSPLDISGANVLTF
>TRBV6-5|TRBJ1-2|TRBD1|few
TGTGCCAGCATGGACAGGCCTGGTGGCTACACCTTC
CASMDRPGGYTF
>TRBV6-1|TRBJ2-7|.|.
TGTGCCAGCAAAGGTCCCGGGACAACCTACGAGCAGTACTTC
CASKGPGTTYEQYF
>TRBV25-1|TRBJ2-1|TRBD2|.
TGTGCCAGCAGGGGAGCGGGAGGGGGTAATGAGCAGTTCTTC
CASRGAGGGNEQFF
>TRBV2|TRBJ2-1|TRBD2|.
TGTGCCAGCCAAACGACTAGCGGGAGGCTTAATGAGCAGTTCTTC
CASQTTSGRLNEQFF
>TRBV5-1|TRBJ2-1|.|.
TGCGCCAGCAGCCCCAGCCGGAGGGCCTCGGATGAGCAGTTCTTC
CASSPSRRASDEQFF
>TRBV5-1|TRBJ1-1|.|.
TGCGCCAGCAGGTGGCGGGCCCCAGGGAGTGGTAACATGAACACTGAAGCTTTCTTT
CASRWRAPGSGNMNTEAFF
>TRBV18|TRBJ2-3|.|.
TGTGCCAGCTCACCGGAACAGACAGATACGCAGTATTTT
CASSPEQTDTQYF
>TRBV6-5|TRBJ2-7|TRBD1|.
TGTGCCAGCAGTTATTCCGGGACAGGGGACTACGAGCAGTACTTC
CASSYSGTGDYEQYF
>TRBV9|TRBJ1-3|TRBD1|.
TGTGCCAGCAGCCCGCAGACAGGGGGAAACACCATATATTTT
CASSPQTGGNTIYF
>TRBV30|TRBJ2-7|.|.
TGTGCCTGGGACCCCCGCAGGGGGGGCGAGCAGTACTTC
CAWDPRRGGEQYF
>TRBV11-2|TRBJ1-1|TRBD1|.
TGTGCCAGCAGCTATGACAGGGTGGAGACTGAAGCTTTCTTT
CASSYDRVETEAFF
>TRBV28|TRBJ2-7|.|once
TGTGCCAGCAGTCTTAAAGCGCGGGAGCAGTACTTC
CASSLKAREQYF
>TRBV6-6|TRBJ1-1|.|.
TGTGCCAGCAGTGATTACAGGGTTGGCACTGAAGCTTTCTTT
CASSDYRVGTEAFF
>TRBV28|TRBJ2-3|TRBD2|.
TGTGCCAGCAGTTTATCGGGGGGTTTGGCGCAGTATTTT
CASSLSGGLAQYF
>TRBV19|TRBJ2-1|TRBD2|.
TGTGCCAGTAGTTCCCGGGGAGATAGCGGGAGGAGGGCCTACAATGAGCAGTTCTTC
CASSSRGDSGRRAYNEQFF
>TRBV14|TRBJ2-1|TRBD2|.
TGTGCCAGCAGCCAAGTCCTAGCGGCACACAATGAGCAGTTCTTC
CASSQVLAAHNEQFF
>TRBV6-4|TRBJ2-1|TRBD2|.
TGTGCCAGCAGTCGCGGGACTAGCACTGACAATGAGCAGTTCTTC
CASSRGTSTDNEQFF
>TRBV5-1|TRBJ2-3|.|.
TGCGCCAGCAACTGGGGGGGCGGCACAGATACGCAGTATTTT
CASNWGGGTDTQYF
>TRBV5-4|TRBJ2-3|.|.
TGTGCCAGCAGCTTGCCACAGGGAAGCACAGATACGCAGTATTTT
CASSLPQGSTDTQYF
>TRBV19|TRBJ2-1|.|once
TGTGCCAGTATTTCAGCCCGGGGCAGGTTAAATGAGCAGTTCTTC
CASISARGRLNEQFF
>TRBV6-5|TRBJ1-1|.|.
TGTGCCAGCAGTCACCGAGGAGTGAACACTGAAGCTTTCTTT
CASSHRGVNTEAFF
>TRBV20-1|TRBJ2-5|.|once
TGCAGTGCCTACAAGTACGAGACCCAGTACTTC
CSAYKYETQYF
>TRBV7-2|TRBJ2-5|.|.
TGTGCCAGCAGCTTAGTAATCGTAGGGGTACAAGAGACCCAGTACTTC
CASSLVIVGVQETQYF
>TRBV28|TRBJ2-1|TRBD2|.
TGTGCCAGCAGTGGACTAGCGGGAGCCGGGGAGCAGTTCTTC
CASSGLAGAGEQFF
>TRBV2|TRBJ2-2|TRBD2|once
TGTGCCAGCAAGTTCGGCGGGAGGGCCGCGGGGGAGCTGTTTTTT
CASKFGGRAAGELFF
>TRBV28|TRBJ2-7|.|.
TGTGCCAGCAGTTTAGGGGCCCGGACAGTCTACGAGCAGTACTTC
CASSLGARTVYEQYF
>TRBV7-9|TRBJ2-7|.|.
TGTGCCAGCAGCTTAGAAACCTACGAGCAGTACTTC
CASSLETYEQYF
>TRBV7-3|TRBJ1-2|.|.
TGTGCCAGCAGCGGAGACAGGCGTTATGGCTACACCTTC
CASSGDRRYGYTF
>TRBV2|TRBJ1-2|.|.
TGTGCCAGCAGCGCGGTTCAGAATGGCTACACCTTC
CASSAVQNGYTF
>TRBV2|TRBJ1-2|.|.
TGTGCCAGCAGCCTAGAGGGCAGGGGTGGCTACACCTTC
CASSLEGRGGYTF
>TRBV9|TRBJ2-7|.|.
TGTGCCAGCAGCCAGGGGGAGGATAGATTTAGCTCCTACGAGCAGTACTTC
CASSQGEDRFSSYEQYF
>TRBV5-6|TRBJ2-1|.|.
TGTGCCAGCAGCTTGTATGACAGAAACTACAATGAGCAGTTCTTC
CASSLYDRNYNEQFF
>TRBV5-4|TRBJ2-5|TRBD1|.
TGTGCCAGCAGCTCAGGGGGCGCTTCCGTAGAAGAGACCCAGTACTTC
CASSSGGASVEETQYF
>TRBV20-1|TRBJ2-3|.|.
TGCAGTGCTAGGTCCGCAGATACGCAGTATTTT
CSARSADTQYF
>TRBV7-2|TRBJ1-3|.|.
TGTGCCAGCAGTATAGGCTCAGGGACGGCTGGAAACACCATATATTTT
CASSIGSGTAGNTIYF